This is a list of T cell receptor beta chains from one sample in a study of control samples from healthy donors and cancer patients. Here immunoSEQ multiplex PCR was the method, and the copy in TCRdb shows in-frame clones only, minus some. The sample shows around 130,000 clones, 85% to 95% of them seen only once. What was sequenced was blood. These receptors came from a man younger than 35 in good health. The CDR3 runs from the conserved cysteine through the conserved F or W. The D gene is left open where the match is weak. Only some rows state a clone size, as once, few, many or a class for expanded clones.

J gene	D gene	V gene	clone size	CDR3 protein	CDR3 DNA
TRBJ1-5	TRBD1	TRBV30	-	CAWSEGTGNQPQHF	TGTGCCTGGAGTGAGGGGACAGGGAACCAGCCCCAGCATTTT
TRBJ2-5	-	TRBV7-7	-	CASSLAPQETQYF	TGTGCCAGCAGCTTAGCCCCTCAAGAGACCCAGTACTTC
TRBJ1-5	TRBD1	TRBV6-2/TRBV6-3	-	CASSYSMGQGEGSIPNQPQHF	TGTGCCAGCAGTTACTCGATGGGGCAGGGGGAGGGGAGCATCCCTAATCAGCCCCAGCATTTT
TRBJ2-3	-	TRBV7-3	-	CASSRNPTDTQYF	TGTGCCAGCAGCCGTAATCCTACAGATACGCAGTATTTT
TRBJ2-7	-	TRBV19	-	CASSNTGTYEQYF	TGTGCCAGTAGTAATACAGGGACCTACGAGCAGTACTTC
TRBJ2-3	-	TRBV15	-	CATSGYLGQGSPDTQYF	TGTGCCACCAGCGGATACCTCGGGCAGGGGAGTCCAGATACGCAGTATTTT
TRBJ1-6	-	TRBV18	-	CASSPRQTDSPLHF	TGTGCCAGCTCACCACGACAGACAGATTCACCCCTCCACTTT
TRBJ1-2	TRBD1	TRBV9	-	CASTRDSDLWGYTF	TGTGCCAGCACCCGGGACAGTGATCTTTGGGGCTACACCTTC
TRBJ2-1	TRBD2	TRBV3-1/TRBV3-2	-	CASSRGPAGGPLNEQFF	TGTGCCAGCAGCCGGGGCCCAGCGGGGGGGCCCCTCAATGAGCAGTTCTTC
TRBJ2-4	-	TRBV6-5	-	CASSTRDGKNIQYF	TGTGCCAGCAGTACCCGGGACGGCAAAAACATTCAGTACTTC
TRBJ2-3	TRBD2	TRBV6-4	once	CASSDKGGGDTDTQYF	TGTGCCAGCAGTGACAAAGGCGGGGGGGACACAGATACGCAGTATTTT
TRBJ1-1	TRBD1	TRBV5-1	-	CASSSWTGPNTEAFF	TGCGCCAGCAGCTCGTGGACAGGACCGAACACTGAAGCTTTCTTT
TRBJ1-5	-	TRBV4-1	-	CASSQGSAQPQHF	TGCGCCAGCAGCCAAGGTTCGGCTCAGCCCCAGCATTTT
TRBJ2-1	-	TRBV13	-	CASSPSGVEQFF	TGTGCCAGCAGCCCTTCGGGGGTTGAGCAGTTCTTC
TRBJ1-2	TRBD1	TRBV6-6	-	CASSRTGRNYGYTF	TGTGCCAGCAGCCGGACAGGGAGAAACTATGGCTACACCTTC
TRBJ2-5	TRBD1	TRBV4-1	-	CASSAPGTGGETQYF	TGCGCCAGCAGCGCTCCCGGGACAGGGGGAGAGACCCAGTACTTC
TRBJ1-1	-	TRBV29-1	-	CSGGPGRSNTEAFF	TGCAGCGGAGGACCGGGACGTAGTAACACTGAAGCTTTCTTT
TRBJ2-1	-	TRBV21-1	-	CASRPGAFGDEQFF	TGTGCCAGCAGGCCGGGGGCCTTTGGAGATGAGCAGTTCTTC
TRBJ1-6	-	TRBV2	once	CASSETNSPLHF	TGTGCCAGCAGTGAAACGAATTCACCCCTCCACTTT
TRBJ1-6	-	TRBV9	-	CASSADGLYSPLHF	TGTGCCAGCAGCGCTGACGGGCTTTATTCACCCCTCCACTTT
TRBJ1-1	-	TRBV18	-	CASSPRGPANTEAFF	TGTGCCAGCTCACCTCGAGGACCGGCGAACACTGAAGCTTTCTTT
TRBJ2-1	-	TRBV10-3	-	CAISERANEQFF	TGTGCCATCAGTGAAAGGGCTAATGAGCAGTTCTTC
TRBJ2-1	-	TRBV11-3	-	CASSLDGGREQFF	TGTGCCAGCAGCTTAGATGGGGGCAGAGAGCAGTTCTTC
TRBJ1-2	-	TRBV4-1	-	CASSQTEGGYTF	TGCGCCAGCAGCCAAACAGAGGGTGGCTACACCTTC
TRBJ1-5	-	TRBV6-5	-	CASTTGDYQPQHF	TGTGCCAGCACTACGGGCGATTATCAGCCCCAGCATTTT
TRBJ2-5	TRBD2	TRBV7-2	-	CASTREGRETQYF	TGTGCCAGCACGAGGGAGGGCCGAGAGACCCAGTACTTC
TRBJ2-5	TRBD1	TRBV6-6	-	CASRPGTGYQETQYF	TGTGCCAGCCGCCCGGGGACAGGGTACCAAGAGACCCAGTACTTC
TRBJ2-5	-	TRBV14	-	CASSQVRGGGETQYF	TGTGCCAGCAGCCAAGTTCGGGGCGGAGGGGAGACCCAGTACTTC